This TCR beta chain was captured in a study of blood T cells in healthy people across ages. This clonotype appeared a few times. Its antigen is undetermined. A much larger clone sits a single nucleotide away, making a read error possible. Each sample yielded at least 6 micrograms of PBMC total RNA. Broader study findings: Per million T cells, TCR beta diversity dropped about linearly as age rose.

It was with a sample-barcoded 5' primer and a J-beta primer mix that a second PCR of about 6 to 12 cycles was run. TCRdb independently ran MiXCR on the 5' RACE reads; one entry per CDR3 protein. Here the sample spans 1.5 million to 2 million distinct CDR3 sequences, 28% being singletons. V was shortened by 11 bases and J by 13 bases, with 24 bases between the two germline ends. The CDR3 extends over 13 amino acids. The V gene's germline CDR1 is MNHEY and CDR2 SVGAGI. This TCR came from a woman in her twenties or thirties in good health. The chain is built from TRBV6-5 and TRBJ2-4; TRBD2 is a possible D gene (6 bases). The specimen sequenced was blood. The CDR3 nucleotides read TGTGCCGTAAGGTCCAGCGCCTGGGGGGAGCAGTACTTC. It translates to CAVRSSAWGEQYF.